What follows describes a single T cell receptor (beta chain). One junction end disagrees with the germline gene, perhaps due to a read error. Clones were sequenced by immunoSEQ multiplex PCR, and TCRdb holds only the in-frame ones, with some missing. Of approximately 73,000 clones listed, approximately 96% were seen once; the top ten hold roughly 0.3%. The CDR3 is 14 residues long. Per the germline V gene, CDR1 is SEHNR and CDR2 is FQNEAQ (reference sequence). The sample is drawn from a study of technical replicates of blood from a few donors. The gene calls are TRBV7-9 and TRBJ2-3; TRBD2 agrees at 10 bases. Sequenced sample: T cells isolated from PBMCs. This TCR was recovered from a human donor in good health. CDR3 protein: CASSLAGAEDTQYF. DNA of the CDR3: TGTGCCAGCAGCCTAGCGGGAGCAGAAGATACGCAGTATTTT.